This T cell receptor (beta chain) was sequenced in a study of cytotoxic CD8 clonotypes in ibrutinib-treated CLL. Study-level information: Response samples were taken after a median about twelve months of treatment, range 6 to 36. Mean values per sample were a few hundred thousand productive templates and more than 90,000 productive rearrangements.

For TCR beta libraries, about 2.2 micrograms of genomic DNA were obtained from cryopreserved PBMCs. Details on this clone: Its antigen is not known.

Study findings and constraints: Public clonotypes (which were uncommon) either contracted or remained stable on treatment.

Profiling relied on immunoSEQ multiplex PCR, and the TCRdb table lists in-frame clones only, not all of them. The sample contains more than 200,000 clones, 60% to 80% of which appear only once. This clonotype originated in a human donor with chronic lymphocytic leukemia. Material: PBMCs, obtained after 12 months of ibrutinib treatment.

The CDR3 loop reads CASSGRVGYGYTF. The CDR3 nucleotides read TGTGCCAGCAGCGGCAGGGTTGGCTATGGCTACACCTTC. This chain links TRBV7-8 with TRBJ1-2; D may be TRBD1 (5 bases). CDR1 and CDR2 (germline): SGHVS, FQNEAQ. The CDR3 is made up of 13 amino acids. The germline V and J ends were trimmed by 5 bases and 4 bases, with 11 bases remaining between them.